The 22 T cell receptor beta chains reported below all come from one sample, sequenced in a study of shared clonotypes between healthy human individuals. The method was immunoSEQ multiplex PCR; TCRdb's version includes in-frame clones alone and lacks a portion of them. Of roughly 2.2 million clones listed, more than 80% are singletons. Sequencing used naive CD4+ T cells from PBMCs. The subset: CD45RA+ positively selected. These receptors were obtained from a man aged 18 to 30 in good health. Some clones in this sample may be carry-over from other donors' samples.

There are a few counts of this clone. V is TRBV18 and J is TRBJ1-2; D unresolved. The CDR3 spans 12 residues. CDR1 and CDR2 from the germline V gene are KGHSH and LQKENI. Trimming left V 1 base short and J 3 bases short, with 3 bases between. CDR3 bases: TGTGCCAGCTCACCACGAGACTATGGCTACACCTTC. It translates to CASSPRDYGYTF.

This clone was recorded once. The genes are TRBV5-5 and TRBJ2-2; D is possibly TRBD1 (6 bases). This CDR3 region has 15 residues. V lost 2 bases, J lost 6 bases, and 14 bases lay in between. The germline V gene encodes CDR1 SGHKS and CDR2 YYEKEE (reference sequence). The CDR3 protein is CASSFYQGYAGELFF. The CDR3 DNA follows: TGTGCCAGCAGCTTCTACCAGGGGTACGCCGGGGAGCTGTTTTTT.

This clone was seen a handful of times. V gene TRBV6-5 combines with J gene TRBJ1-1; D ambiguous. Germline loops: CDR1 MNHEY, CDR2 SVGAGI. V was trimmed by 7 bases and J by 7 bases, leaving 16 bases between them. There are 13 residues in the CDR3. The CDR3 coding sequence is TGTGCCAGCAAGGTCTCGGTTGGGAATGAAGCTTTCTTT. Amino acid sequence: CASKVSVGNEAFF.

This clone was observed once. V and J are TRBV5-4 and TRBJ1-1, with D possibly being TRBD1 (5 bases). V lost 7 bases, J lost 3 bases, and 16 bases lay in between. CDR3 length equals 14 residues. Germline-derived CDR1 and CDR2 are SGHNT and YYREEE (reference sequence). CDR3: CASGGEGLYTEAFF. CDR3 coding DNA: TGTGCCAGCGGGGGGGAGGGTTTATACACTGAAGCTTTCTTT.

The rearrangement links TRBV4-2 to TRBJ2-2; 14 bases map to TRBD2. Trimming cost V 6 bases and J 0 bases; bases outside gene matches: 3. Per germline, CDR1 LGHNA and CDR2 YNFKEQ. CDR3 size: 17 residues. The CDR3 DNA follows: TGTGCCAGCAGAGGACTAGCGGGAGGCCCGAACACCGGGGAGCTGTTTTTT. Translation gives CASRGLAGGPNTGELFF.

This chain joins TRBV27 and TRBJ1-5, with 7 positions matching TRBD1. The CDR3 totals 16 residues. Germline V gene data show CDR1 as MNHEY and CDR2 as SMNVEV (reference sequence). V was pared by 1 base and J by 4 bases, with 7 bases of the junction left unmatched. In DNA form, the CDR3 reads TGTGCCAGCAGTTTATTAGGGACAGATAAAAATCAGCCCCAGCATTTT. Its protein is CASSLLGTDKNQPQHF.

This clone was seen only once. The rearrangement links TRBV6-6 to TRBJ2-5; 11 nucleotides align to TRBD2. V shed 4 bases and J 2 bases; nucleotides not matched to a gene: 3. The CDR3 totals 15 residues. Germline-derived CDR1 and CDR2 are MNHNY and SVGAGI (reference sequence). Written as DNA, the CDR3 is TGTGCCAGCAGTTTGGGACTAGCGGAGCAAGAGACCCAGTACTTC. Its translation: CASSLGLAEQETQYF.

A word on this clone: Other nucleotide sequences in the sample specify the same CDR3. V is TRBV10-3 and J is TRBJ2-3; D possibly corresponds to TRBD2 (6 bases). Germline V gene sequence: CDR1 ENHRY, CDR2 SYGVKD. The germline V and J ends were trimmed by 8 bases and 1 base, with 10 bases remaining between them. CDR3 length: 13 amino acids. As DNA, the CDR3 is TGTGCCATCTCCCCGGGGGGCACAGATACGCAGTATTTT. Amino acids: CAISPGGTDTQYF.

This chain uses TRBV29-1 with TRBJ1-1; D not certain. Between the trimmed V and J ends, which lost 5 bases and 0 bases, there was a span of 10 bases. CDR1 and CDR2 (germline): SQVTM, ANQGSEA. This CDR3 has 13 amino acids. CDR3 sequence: CSVLDQLNTEAFF. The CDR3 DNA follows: TGCAGCGTTCTAGACCAGTTGAACACTGAAGCTTTCTTT.

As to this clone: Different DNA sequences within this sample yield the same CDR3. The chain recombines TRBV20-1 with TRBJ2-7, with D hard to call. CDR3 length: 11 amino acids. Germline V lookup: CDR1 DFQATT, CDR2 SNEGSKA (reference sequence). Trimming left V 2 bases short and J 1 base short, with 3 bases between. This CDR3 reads CSARRSYEQYF. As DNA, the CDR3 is TGCAGTGCTAGAAGGTCCTACGAGCAGTACTTC.

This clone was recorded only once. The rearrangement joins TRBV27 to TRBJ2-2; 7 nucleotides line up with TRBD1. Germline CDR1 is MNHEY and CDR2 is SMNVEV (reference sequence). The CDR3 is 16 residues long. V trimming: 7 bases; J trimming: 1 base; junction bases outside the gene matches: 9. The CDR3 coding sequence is TGTGCCAGCAAGGAGACCGGGACAGTGAACACCGGGGAGCTGTTTTTT. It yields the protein CASKETGTVNTGELFF.

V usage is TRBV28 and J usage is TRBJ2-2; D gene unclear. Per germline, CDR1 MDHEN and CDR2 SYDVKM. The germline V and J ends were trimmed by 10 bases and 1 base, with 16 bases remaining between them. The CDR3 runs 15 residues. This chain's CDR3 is CATLSRDKNTGELFF. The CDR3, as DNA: TGTGCCACCCTTTCCCGAGACAAGAACACCGGGGAGCTGTTTTTT.

Here the CDR3 DNA reads TGTGCCAGCAGTTTTTTCCAGGGAAGCTACACCTTC. It translates to CASSFFQGSYTF. The chain combines TRBV28 with TRBJ1-2; D perhaps matches TRBD1 (5 bases). The V gene's germline CDR1 is MDHEN and CDR2 SYDVKM. This CDR3 region has 12 residues. Trimming removed 3 bases from V and 9 bases from J, with 11 bases in between.

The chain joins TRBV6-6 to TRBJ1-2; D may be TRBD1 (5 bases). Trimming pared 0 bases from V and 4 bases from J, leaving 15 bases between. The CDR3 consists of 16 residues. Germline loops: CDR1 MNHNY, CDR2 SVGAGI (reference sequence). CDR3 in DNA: TGTGCCAGCAGTTACTCGAAGGCAGGGAGTCGCTATGGCTACACCTTC. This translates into CASSYSKAGSRYGYTF.

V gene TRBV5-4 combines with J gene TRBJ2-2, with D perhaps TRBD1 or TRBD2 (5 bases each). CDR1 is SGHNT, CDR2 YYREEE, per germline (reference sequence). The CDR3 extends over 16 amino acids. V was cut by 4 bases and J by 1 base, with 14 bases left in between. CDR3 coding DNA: TGTGCCAGCAGCCCCGGACTGGGGGAGAACACCGGGGAGCTGTTTTTT. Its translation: CASSPGLGENTGELFF.

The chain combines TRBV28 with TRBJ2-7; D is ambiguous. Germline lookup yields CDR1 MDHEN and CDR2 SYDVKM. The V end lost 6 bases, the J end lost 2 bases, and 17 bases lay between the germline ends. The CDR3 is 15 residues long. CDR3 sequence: CASSSSGSVTYEQYF. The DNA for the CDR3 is TGTGCCAGCAGCTCCTCTGGGTCCGTAACCTACGAGCAGTACTTC.

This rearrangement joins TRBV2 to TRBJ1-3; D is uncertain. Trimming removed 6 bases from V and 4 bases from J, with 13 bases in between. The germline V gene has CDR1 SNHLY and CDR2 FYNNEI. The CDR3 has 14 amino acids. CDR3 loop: CASRIRSEGNTIYF. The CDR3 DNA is TGTGCCAGCAGGATTAGGTCTGAGGGAAACACCATATATTTT.

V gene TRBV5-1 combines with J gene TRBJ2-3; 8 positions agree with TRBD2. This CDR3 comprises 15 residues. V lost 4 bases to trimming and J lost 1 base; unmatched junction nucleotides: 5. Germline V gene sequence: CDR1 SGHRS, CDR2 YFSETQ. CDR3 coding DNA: TGCGCCAGCAGCCCACGGGGGGGGCGCACAGATACGCAGTATTTT. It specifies CASSPRGGRTDTQYF.

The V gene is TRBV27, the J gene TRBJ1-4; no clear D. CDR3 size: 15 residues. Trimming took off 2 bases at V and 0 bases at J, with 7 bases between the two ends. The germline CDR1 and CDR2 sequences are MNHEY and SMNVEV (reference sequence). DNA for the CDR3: TGTGCCAGCAGTTTACTCCCAGCAACTAATGAAAAACTGTTTTTT. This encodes CASSLLPATNEKLFF.

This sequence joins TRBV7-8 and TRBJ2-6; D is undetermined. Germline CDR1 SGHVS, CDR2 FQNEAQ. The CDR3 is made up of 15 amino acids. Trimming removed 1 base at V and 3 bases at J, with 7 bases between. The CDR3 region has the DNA TGTGCCAGCAGCTTAGACGGCCTTGGGGCCAACGTCCTGACTTTC. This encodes CASSLDGLGANVLTF.

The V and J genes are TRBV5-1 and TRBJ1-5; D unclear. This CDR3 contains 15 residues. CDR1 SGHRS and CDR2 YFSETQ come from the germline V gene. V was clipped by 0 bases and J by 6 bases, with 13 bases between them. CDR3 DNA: TGCGCCAGCAGCTTGGGGAGTGCCTCCGGTCAGCCCCAGCATTTT. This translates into CASSLGSASGQPQHF.

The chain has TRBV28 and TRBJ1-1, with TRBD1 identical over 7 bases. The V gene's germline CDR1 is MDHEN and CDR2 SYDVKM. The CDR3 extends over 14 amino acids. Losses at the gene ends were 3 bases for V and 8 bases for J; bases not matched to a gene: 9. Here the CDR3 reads CASSLVGGDGEAFF. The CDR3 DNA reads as TGTGCCAGCAGTTTGGTAGGGGGCGATGGCGAAGCTTTCTTT.